This is a list of T cell receptor beta chains from one sample in a study of T cells in Graves' hyperthyroidism and ophthalmopathy. TCRdb re-called the multiplex PCR reads through MiXCR, storing one row per CDR3 protein. In the table there are 280,000 or so distinct CDR3 sequences, roughly 15% of which are singletons. The sample consisted of blood. These receptors originate from a woman aged 45-60 years with Graves' hyperthyroidism that later progressed to Graves' ophthalmopathy. CDR3s include the opening cysteine and the closing phenylalanine or tryptophan. D genes are given only for firm matches. Clone size is given for some rows only: seen once, a few or many times, or a class if the clone is expanded.

size: many
D: -
V: TRBV7-7
J: TRBJ1-4
CDR3: CASSPGPLRSTNEKLFF
DNA: TGTGCTAGCTCCCCCGGACCCCTGAGATCAACTAATGAAAAACTGTTTTTT

size: many
D: TRBD1
V: TRBV5-1
J: TRBJ2-1
CDR3: CASSLRGQGGDEQFF
DNA: TGCGCCAGCAGCCTGCGGGGACAGGGGGGCGATGAGCAGTTCTTC

size: few
D: -
V: TRBV5-5
J: TRBJ1-3
CDR3: CASSSRDTLSGNTIYF
DNA: TGTGCCAGCAGCTCCCGGGACACCCTCTCTGGAAACACCATATATTTT

size: many
D: TRBD1
V: TRBV5-1
J: TRBJ2-1
CDR3: CASSLTGGHNEQFF
DNA: TGCGCCAGCAGCTTGACAGGGGGGCACAATGAGCAGTTCTTC

size: many
D: -
V: TRBV24-1
J: TRBJ2-1
CDR3: CATSGVTALSNNEQFF
DNA: TGTGCCACCAGTGGGGTCACAGCCTTATCCAACAATGAGCAGTTCTTC

size: many
D: -
V: TRBV29-1
J: TRBJ1-3
CDR3: CSVGTGLGENTIYF
DNA: TGCAGCGTTGGAACAGGGCTAGGCGAAAACACCATATATTTT

size: -
D: -
V: TRBV10-3
J: TRBJ2-6
CDR3: CAINGAGANVLTF
DNA: TGTGCCATCAATGGGGCTGGGGCCAACGTCCTGACTTTC

size: many
D: TRBD1
V: TRBV11-2
J: TRBJ1-1
CDR3: CASSPFSFVGQGRNTEAFF
DNA: TGTGCCAGCAGCCCCTTTAGTTTTGTAGGACAGGGACGTAACACTGAAGCTTTCTTT

size: -
D: TRBD2
V: TRBV20-1
J: TRBJ2-1
CDR3: CSARSGLAGGVYNEQFF
DNA: TGCAGTGCTAGGTCGGGACTAGCGGGAGGGGTATACAATGAGCAGTTCTTC

size: many
D: TRBD1
V: TRBV7-2
J: TRBJ1-4
CDR3: CASSLVPGGEKLFF
DNA: TGTGCCAGCAGCTTAGTCCCAGGGGGGGAAAAACTGTTTTTT

size: many
D: -
V: TRBV12-3/TRBV12-4
J: TRBJ2-7
CDR3: CASSTLAGLYEQYF
DNA: TGTGCCAGCAGTACTCTGGCGGGTCTCTACGAGCAGTACTTC

size: -
D: -
V: TRBV12-5
J: TRBJ2-3
CDR3: CASGLGVGTPGITDTQYF
DNA: TGTGCTAGTGGTTTGGGGGTGGGGACTCCGGGGATCACAGATACGCAGTATTTT

size: many
D: -
V: TRBV11-3
J: TRBJ2-7
CDR3: CASSRGSGAAYEQYF
DNA: TGTGCCAGCAGCCGCGGGTCAGGGGCGGCCTACGAGCAGTACTTC

size: -
D: TRBD2
V: TRBV11-2
J: TRBJ2-1
CDR3: CASSLGGSRAEQFF
DNA: TGTGCCAGCAGCTTAGGCGGGAGTAGAGCTGAGCAGTTCTTC

size: many
D: -
V: TRBV28
J: TRBJ2-1
CDR3: CASSFRRLHNEQFF
DNA: TGTGCCAGCAGTTTCCGGAGATTACACAATGAGCAGTTCTTC

size: few
D: -
V: TRBV3-1
J: TRBJ2-7
CDR3: CASSQKNRAQSYEQYF
DNA: TGTGCCAGCAGCCAAAAAAACAGGGCCCAGTCTTACGAGCAGTACTTC

size: many
D: -
V: TRBV24-1
J: TRBJ2-2
CDR3: CATRGRRNTGELFF
DNA: TGTGCCACCAGAGGACGGAGGAACACCGGGGAGCTGTTTTTT

size: few
D: TRBD1
V: TRBV10-2
J: TRBJ1-3
CDR3: CASSTGTGLLSGNTIYF
DNA: TGCGCCAGCAGCACCGGGACAGGCCTACTCTCTGGAAACACCATATATTTT

size: -
D: -
V: TRBV4-2
J: TRBJ2-1
CDR3: CASSQERDLYNEQFF
DNA: TGTGCCAGCAGCCAAGAAAGGGACCTTTACAATGAGCAGTTCTTC

size: few
D: -
V: TRBV27
J: TRBJ2-1
CDR3: CASSLGHEQFF
DNA: TGTGCCAGCAGTTTAGGACATGAGCAGTTCTTC

size: many
D: TRBD2
V: TRBV5-1
J: TRBJ2-3
CDR3: CASSKDAGGTDTQYF
DNA: TGCGCCAGCAGCAAGGATGCGGGGGGCACAGATACGCAGTATTTT

size: -
D: TRBD2
V: TRBV19
J: TRBJ2-1
CDR3: CASSPIRDYSYNEQFF
DNA: TGTGCCAGTAGTCCCATTCGGGACTACTCCTACAATGAGCAGTTCTTC

size: -
D: -
V: TRBV5-1
J: TRBJ1-1
CDR3: CASSLNADTEAFF
DNA: TGCGCCAGCAGCTTGAACGCCGATACTGAAGCTTTCTTT

size: few
D: -
V: TRBV3-1
J: TRBJ1-2
CDR3: CASSPLGNYGYTF
DNA: TGTGCCAGCAGCCCCCTGGGTAACTATGGCTACACCTTC

size: once
D: TRBD1
V: TRBV20-1
J: TRBJ1-1
CDR3: CSAPGQGAFTGTEAFF
DNA: TGCAGTGCTCCGGGACAGGGGGCCTTTACCGGCACTGAAGCTTTCTTT

size: few
D: TRBD2
V: TRBV5-1
J: TRBJ2-3
CDR3: CASSLEDPSGGGIDTQYF
DNA: TGCGCCAGCAGCTTGGAAGACCCTAGCGGGGGGGGTATAGATACGCAGTATTTT

size: many
D: -
V: TRBV28
J: TRBJ1-6
CDR3: CASSSPGSSVSLHF
DNA: TGTGCCAGCAGCTCACCGGGATCGTCGGTGTCCCTCCACTTT

size: few
D: TRBD2
V: TRBV10-2
J: TRBJ2-3
CDR3: CASRGLAGDTQYF
DNA: TGCGCCAGCAGGGGACTAGCGGGAGATACGCAGTATTTT

size: few
D: -
V: TRBV6-6
J: TRBJ2-5
CDR3: CASSYRVHGTKGETQYF
DNA: TGTGCCAGCAGTTACAGGGTCCACGGCACCAAGGGGGAGACCCAGTACTTC

size: few
D: TRBD1
V: TRBV6-1
J: TRBJ1-5
CDR3: CASSGRQGLLPQHF
DNA: TGTGCCAGCAGTGGGAGACAGGGCCTTTTACCCCAGCATTTT

size: many
D: -
V: TRBV30
J: TRBJ2-1
CDR3: CAWILREGDNEQFF
DNA: TGTGCCTGGATCTTACGAGAGGGGGACAATGAGCAGTTCTTC

size: many
D: -
V: TRBV5-6
J: TRBJ2-2
CDR3: CASSLGGGRVDTGELFF
DNA: TGTGCCAGCAGCTTGGGGGGGGGCCGCGTAGACACCGGGGAGCTGTTTTTT

size: many
D: TRBD2
V: TRBV10-3
J: TRBJ2-5
CDR3: CAISGSGSSQETQYF
DNA: TGTGCCATCAGTGGTAGCGGGAGCTCCCAAGAGACCCAGTACTTC

size: many
D: -
V: TRBV24-1
J: TRBJ2-7
CDR3: CATSGRGSHEQYF
DNA: TGTGCCACCAGTGGTCGAGGTTCCCACGAGCAGTACTTC

size: few
D: -
V: TRBV7-9
J: TRBJ2-5
CDR3: CASSLGSSAQETQYF
DNA: TGTGCCAGCAGCTTAGGGAGCTCAGCTCAAGAGACCCAGTACTTC

size: -
D: TRBD2
V: TRBV12-5
J: TRBJ2-3
CDR3: CASGLVKRLAGEIRGTDTQYF
DNA: TGTGCTAGTGGTTTGGTAAAGCGGCTAGCGGGCGAGATCAGAGGCACAGATACGCAGTATTTT

size: -
D: TRBD1
V: TRBV7-9
J: TRBJ1-1
CDR3: CASTRTGGIGDTEAFF
DNA: TGTGCCAGCACCCGGACAGGGGGCATAGGGGACACTGAAGCTTTCTTT

size: -
D: -
V: TRBV7-9
J: TRBJ2-6
CDR3: CASSPRIKLGANVLTF
DNA: TGTGCCAGCAGCCCTAGGATTAAACTAGGGGCCAACGTCCTGACTTTC